The clone carrying this T cell receptor beta chain was observed a few times. There are 14 residues in the CDR3. CDR1 and CDR2 from the germline V gene are SGHAT and FQNNGV. V was shortened by 0 bases and J by 8 bases, with 13 bases between the two germline ends. The data were obtained in a study of shared clonotypes between healthy human individuals. Method: immunoSEQ multiplex PCR; TCRdb's copy keeps in-frame clones and lacks some. In the table there are about 1 million clones, about 77% of which are singletons. V usage is TRBV11-2 and J usage is TRBJ1-1; tentative D call: TRBD1 (5 bases). Specimen: memory CD4+ T cells sorted from blood. Subset described: CD45RA-negative fraction. The clonotype comes from a man between 18 and 29 years old in good health. This CDR3 is CASSLDQGAGEAFF. DNA of the CDR3: TGTGCCAGCAGCTTAGATCAAGGGGCAGGGGAAGCTTTCTTT.